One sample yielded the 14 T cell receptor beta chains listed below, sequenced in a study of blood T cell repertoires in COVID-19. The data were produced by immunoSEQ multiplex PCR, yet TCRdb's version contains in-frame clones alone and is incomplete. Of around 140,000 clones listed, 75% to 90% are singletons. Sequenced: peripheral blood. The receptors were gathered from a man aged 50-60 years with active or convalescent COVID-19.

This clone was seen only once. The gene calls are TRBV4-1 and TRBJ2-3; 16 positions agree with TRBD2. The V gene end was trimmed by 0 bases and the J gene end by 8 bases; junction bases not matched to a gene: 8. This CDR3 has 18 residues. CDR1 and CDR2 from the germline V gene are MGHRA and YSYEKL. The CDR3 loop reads CASSQDRGLAGGPGTQYF. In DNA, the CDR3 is TGCGCCAGCAGCCAAGATAGGGGACTAGCGGGGGGGCCTGGTACGCAGTATTTT.

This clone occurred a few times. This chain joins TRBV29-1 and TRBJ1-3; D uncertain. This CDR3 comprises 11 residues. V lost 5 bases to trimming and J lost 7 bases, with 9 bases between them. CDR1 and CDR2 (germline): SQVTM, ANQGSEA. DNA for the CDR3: TGCAGCGTTCTGAGGGCTAACACCATATATTTT. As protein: CSVLRANTIYF.

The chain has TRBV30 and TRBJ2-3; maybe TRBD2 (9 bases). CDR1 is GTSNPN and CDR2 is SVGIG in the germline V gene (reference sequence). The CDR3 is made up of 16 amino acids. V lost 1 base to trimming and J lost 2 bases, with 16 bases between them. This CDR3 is CAWSALAGQVTDTQYF. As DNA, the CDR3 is TGTGCCTGGAGTGCCCTAGCGGGACAGGTCACAGATACGCAGTATTTT.

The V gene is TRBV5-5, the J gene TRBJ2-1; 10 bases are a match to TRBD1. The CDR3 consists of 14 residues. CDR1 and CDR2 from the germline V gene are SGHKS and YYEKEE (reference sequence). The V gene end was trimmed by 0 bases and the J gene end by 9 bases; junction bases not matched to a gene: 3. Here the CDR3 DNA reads TGTGCCAGCAGCTTGGGGACAGGGGGGGCTGAGCAGTTCTTC. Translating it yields CASSLGTGGAEQFF.

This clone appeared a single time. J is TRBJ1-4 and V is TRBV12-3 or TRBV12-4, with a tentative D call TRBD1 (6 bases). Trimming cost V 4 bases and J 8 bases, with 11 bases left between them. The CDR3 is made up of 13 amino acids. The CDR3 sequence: CASSSVQGEKLFF. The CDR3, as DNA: TGTGCCAGCAGTTCGGTTCAGGGGGAAAAACTGTTTTTT.

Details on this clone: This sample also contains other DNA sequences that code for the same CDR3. CDR3 coding DNA: TGTGCCAGCAGCCTGACAGGGAACGAGCAGTACTTC. It specifies CASSLTGNEQYF. The genes are TRBV5-4 and TRBJ2-7; 7 bases match TRBD1. Trimming at V came to 4 bases and at J to 5 bases, leaving 3 bases not matched to a gene. CDR3 length equals 12 residues. Germline V CDR1 and CDR2: SGHNT, YYREEE (reference sequence).

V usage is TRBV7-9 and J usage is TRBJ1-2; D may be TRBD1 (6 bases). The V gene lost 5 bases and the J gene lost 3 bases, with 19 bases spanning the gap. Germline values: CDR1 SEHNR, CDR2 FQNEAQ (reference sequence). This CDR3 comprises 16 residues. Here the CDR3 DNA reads TGTGCCAGCAGCCCAGGGTACTTGGGGGCACACTATGGCTACACCTTC. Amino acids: CASSPGYLGAHYGYTF.

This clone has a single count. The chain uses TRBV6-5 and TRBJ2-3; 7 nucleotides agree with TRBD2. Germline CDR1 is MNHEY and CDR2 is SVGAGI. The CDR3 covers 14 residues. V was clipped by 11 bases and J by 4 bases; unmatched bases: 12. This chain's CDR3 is CAANPGREADTQYF. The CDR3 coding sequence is TGTGCCGCCAACCCGGGGAGGGAGGCAGATACGCAGTATTTT.

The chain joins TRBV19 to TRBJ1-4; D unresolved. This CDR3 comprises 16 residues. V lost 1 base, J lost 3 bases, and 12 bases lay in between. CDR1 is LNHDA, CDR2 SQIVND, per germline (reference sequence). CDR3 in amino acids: CASSIGGTAANEKLFF. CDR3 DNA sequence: TGTGCCAGTAGTATAGGTGGTACGGCGGCTAATGAAAAACTGTTTTTT.

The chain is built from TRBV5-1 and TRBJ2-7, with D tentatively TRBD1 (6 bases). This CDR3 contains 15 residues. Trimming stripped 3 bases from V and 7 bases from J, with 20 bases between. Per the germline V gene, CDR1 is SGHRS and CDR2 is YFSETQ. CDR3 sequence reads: CASSSSGHPAREQYF. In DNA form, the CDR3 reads TGCGCCAGCAGCTCGTCGGGACATCCCGCCAGAGAGCAGTACTTC.

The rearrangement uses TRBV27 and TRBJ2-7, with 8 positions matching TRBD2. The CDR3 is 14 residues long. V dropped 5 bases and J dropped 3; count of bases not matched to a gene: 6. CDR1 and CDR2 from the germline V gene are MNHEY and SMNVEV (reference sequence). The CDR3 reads CASSATGTSYEQYF. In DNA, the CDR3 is TGTGCCAGCAGTGCGACCGGGACTAGCTACGAGCAGTACTTC.

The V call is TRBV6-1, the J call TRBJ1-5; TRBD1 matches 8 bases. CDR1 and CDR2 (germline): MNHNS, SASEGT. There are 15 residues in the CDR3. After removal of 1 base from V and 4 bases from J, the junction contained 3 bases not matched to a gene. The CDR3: CASSEGRQGNQPQHF. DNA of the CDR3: TGTGCCAGCAGTGAAGGACGACAGGGGAATCAGCCCCAGCATTTT.

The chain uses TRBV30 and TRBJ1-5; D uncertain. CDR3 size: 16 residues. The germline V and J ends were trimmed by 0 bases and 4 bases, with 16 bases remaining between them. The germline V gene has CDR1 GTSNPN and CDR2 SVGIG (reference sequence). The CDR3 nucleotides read TGTGCCTGGAGTGTACTAGGAAGCCCCCCGAATCAGCCCCAGCATTTT. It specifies CAWSVLGSPPNQPQHF.

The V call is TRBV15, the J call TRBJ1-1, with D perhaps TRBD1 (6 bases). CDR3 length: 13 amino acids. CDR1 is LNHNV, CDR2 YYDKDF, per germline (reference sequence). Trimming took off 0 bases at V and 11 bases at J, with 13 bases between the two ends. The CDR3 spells CATSRDGKGDAFF. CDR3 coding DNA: TGTGCCACCAGCAGAGATGGTAAGGGGGACGCTTTCTTT.